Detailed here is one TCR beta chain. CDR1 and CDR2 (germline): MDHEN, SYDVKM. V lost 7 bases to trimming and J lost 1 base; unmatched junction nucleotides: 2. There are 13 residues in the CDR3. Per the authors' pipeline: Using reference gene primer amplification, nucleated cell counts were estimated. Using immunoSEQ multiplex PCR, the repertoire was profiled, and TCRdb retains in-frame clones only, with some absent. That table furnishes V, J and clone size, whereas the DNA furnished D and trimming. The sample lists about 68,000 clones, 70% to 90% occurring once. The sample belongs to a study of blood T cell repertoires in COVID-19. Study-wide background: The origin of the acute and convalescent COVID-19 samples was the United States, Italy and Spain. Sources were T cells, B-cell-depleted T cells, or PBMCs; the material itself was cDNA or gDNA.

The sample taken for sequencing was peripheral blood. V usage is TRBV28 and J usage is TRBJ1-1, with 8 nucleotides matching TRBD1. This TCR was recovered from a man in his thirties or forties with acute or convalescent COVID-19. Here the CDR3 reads CASTDRGNTEAFF. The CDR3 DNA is TGTGCCAGCACTGACAGGGGGAACACTGAAGCTTTCTTT.